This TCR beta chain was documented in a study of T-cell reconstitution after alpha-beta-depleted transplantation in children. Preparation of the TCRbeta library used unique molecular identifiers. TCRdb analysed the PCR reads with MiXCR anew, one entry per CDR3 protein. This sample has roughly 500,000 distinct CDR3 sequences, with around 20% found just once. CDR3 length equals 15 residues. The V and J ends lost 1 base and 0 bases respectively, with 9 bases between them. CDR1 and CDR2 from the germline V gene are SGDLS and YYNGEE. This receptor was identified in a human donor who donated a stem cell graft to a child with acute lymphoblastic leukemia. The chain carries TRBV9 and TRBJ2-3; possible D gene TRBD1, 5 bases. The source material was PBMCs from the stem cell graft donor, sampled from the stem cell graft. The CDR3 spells CASSVSPGSTDTQYF. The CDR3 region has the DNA TGTGCCAGCAGCGTAAGTCCAGGGAGCACAGATACGCAGTATTTT.